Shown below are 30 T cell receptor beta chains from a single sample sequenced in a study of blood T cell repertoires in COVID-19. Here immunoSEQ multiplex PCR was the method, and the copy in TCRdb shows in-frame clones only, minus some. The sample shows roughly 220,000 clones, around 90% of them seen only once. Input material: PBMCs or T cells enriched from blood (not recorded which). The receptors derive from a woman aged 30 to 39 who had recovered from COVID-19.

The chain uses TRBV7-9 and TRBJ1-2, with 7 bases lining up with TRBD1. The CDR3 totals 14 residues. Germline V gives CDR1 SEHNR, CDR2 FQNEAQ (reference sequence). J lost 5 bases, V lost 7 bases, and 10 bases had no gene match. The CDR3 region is CASTKDRAKYGYTF. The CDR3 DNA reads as TGTGCCAGCACCAAAGACAGGGCCAAGTATGGCTACACCTTC.

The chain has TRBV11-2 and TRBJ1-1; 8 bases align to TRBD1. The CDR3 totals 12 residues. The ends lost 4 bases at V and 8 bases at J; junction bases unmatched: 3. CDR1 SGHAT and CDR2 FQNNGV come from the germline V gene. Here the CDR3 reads CASSWGQAEAFF. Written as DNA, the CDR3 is TGTGCCAGCAGCTGGGGACAGGCCGAAGCTTTCTTT.

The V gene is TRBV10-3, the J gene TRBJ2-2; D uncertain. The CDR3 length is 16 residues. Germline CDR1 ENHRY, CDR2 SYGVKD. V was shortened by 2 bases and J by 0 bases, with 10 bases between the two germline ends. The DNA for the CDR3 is TGTGCCATCAGTGAGCAGACATATACGAACACCGGGGAGCTGTTTTTT. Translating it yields CAISEQTYTNTGELFF.

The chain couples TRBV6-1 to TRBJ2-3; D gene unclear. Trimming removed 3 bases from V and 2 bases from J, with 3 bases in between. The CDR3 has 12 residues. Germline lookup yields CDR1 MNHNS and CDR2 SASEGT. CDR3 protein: CASSDHTDTQYF. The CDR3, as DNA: TGTGCCAGCAGTGACCACACAGATACGCAGTATTTT.

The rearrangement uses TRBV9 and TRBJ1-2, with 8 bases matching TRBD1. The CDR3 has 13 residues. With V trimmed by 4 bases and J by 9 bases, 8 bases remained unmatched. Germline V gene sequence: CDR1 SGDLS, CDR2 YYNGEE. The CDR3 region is CASSSLTGVSYTF. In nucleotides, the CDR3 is TGTGCCAGCAGCTCATTGACAGGGGTGAGCTACACCTTC.

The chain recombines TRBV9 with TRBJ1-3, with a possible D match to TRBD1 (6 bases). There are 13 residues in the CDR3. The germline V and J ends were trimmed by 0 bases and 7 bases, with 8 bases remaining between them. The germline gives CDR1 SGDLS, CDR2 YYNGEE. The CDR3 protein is CASSVGTENTIYF. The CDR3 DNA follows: TGTGCCAGCAGCGTAGGGACAGAGAACACCATATATTTT.

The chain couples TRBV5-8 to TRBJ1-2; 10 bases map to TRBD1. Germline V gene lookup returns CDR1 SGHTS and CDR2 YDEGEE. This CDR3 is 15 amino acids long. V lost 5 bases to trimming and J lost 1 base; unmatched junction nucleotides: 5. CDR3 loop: CASRLRDRGNYGYTF. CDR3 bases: TGTGCCAGCAGACTAAGGGACAGGGGTAACTATGGCTACACCTTC.

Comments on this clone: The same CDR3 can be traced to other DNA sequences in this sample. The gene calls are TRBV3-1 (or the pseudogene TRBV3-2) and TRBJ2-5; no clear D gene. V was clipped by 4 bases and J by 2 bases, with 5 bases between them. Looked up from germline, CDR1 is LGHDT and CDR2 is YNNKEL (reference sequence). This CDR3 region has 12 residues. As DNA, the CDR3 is TGTGCCAGCAGCCCCTATCAAGAGACCCAGTACTTC. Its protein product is CASSPYQETQYF.

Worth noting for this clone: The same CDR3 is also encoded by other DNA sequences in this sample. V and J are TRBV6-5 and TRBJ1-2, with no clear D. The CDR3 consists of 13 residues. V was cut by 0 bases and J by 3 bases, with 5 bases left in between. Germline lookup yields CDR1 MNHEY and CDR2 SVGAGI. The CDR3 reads CASSYSADYGYTF. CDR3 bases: TGTGCCAGCAGTTACTCTGCAGACTATGGCTACACCTTC.

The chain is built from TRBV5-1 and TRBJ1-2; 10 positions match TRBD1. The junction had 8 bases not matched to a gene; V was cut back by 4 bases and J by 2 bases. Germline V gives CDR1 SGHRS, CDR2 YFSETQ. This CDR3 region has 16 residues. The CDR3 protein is CASSPEPGQGNYGYTF. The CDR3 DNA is TGCGCCAGCAGCCCGGAACCGGGACAGGGGAACTATGGCTACACCTTC.

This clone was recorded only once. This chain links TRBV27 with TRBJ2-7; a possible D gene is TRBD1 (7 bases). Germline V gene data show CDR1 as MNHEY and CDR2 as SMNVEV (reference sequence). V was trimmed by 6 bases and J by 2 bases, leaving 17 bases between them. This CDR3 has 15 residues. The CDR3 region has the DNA TGTGCCAGCAGGCGGCAGACAGGGAGGACCTACGAGCAGTACTTC. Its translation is CASRRQTGRTYEQYF.

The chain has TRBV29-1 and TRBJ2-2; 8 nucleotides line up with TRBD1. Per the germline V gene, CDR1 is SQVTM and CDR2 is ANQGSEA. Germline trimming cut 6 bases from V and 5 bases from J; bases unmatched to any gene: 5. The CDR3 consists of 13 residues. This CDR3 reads CSVDRGKTGELFF. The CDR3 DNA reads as TGCAGCGTAGACAGGGGTAAAACCGGGGAGCTGTTTTTT.

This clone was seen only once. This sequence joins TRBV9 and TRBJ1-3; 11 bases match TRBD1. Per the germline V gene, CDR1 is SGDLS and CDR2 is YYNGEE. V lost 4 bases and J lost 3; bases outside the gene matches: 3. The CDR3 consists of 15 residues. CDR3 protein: CASSPGQGVGNTIYF. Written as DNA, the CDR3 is TGTGCCAGCAGCCCGGGACAGGGGGTTGGAAACACCATATATTTT.

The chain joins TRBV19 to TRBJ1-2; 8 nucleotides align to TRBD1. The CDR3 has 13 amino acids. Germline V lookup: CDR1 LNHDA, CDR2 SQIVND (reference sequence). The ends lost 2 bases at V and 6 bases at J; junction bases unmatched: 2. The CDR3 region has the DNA TGTGCCAGTAGTATATACAGGGGGAATGGCTACACCTTC. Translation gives CASSIYRGNGYTF. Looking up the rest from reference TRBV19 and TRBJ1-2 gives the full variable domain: DGGITQSPKYLFRKEGQNVTLSCEQNLNHDAMYWYRQDPGQGLRLIYYSQIVNDFQKGDIAEGYSVSREKKESFPLTVTSAQKNPTAFYLCASSIYRGNGYTFGSGTRLTVV.

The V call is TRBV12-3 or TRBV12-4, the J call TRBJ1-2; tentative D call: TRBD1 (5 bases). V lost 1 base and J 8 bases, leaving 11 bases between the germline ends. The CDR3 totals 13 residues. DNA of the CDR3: TGTGCCAGCAGTTTAGGAAACGGGGGGGGCTACACCTTC. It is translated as CASSLGNGGGYTF.

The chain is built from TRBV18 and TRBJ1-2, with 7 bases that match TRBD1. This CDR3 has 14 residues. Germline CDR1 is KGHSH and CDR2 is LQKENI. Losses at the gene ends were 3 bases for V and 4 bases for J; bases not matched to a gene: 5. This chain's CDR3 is CASSPTGAVYGYTF. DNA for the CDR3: TGTGCCAGCTCACCTACAGGGGCGGTCTATGGCTACACCTTC.

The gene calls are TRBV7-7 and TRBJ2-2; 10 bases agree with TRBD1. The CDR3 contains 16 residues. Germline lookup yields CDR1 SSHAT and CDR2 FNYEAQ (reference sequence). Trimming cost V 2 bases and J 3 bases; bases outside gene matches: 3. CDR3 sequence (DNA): TGTGCCAGCAGCTTATTGGGGACAGGGGACACCGGGGAGCTGTTTTTT. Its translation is CASSLLGTGDTGELFF. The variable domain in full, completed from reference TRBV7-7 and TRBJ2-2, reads GAGVSQSPRYKVTKRGQDVTLRCDPISSHATLYWYQQALGQGPEFLTYFNYEAQPDKSGLPSDRFSAERPEGSISTLTIQRTEQRDSAMYRCASSLLGTGDTGELFFGEGSRLTVL.

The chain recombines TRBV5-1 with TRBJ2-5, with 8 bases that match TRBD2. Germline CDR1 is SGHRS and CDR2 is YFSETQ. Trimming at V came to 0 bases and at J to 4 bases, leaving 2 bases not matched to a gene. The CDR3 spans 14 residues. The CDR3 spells CASSLERGLETQYF. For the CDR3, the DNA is TGCGCCAGCAGCTTGGAGCGGGGGTTAGAGACCCAGTACTTC.

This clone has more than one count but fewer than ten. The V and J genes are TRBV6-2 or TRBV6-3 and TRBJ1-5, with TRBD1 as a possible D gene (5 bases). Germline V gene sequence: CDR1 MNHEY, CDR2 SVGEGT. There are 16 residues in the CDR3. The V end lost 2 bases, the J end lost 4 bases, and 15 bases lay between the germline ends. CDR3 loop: CASSYPLRRGNQPQHF. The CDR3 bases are TGTGCCAGCAGTTACCCCCTCAGGAGGGGTAATCAGCCCCAGCATTTT.

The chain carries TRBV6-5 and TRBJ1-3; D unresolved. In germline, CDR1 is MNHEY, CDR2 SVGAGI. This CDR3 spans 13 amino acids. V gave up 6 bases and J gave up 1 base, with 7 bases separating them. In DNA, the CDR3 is TGTGCCAGCAGAGACACTTCTGGAAACACCATATATTTT. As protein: CASRDTSGNTIYF.

The CDR3 loop is CASSPSLRQGSEKLFF. The CDR3 DNA reads TGCGCCAGCAGCCCCTCCCTAAGACAAGGGAGCGAAAAACTGTTTTTT. The V call is TRBV4-1, the J call TRBJ1-4; D is undetermined. V dropped 4 bases and J dropped 8 bases, with 20 bases sitting between them. The CDR3 is made up of 16 amino acids. CDR1 and CDR2 (germline): MGHRA, YSYEKL.

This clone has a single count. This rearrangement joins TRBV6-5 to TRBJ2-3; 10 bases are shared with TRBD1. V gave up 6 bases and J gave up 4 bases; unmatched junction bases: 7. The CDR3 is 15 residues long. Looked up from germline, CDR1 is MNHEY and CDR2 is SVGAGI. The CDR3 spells CASSAGTGDADTQYF. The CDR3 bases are TGTGCCAGCAGCGCCGGGACAGGGGACGCAGATACGCAGTATTTT.

The CDR3 DNA reads as TGTGCCAGCAGTTACGGAGAGGGACAGGGGAATTCACCCCTCCACTTT. Translating it yields CASSYGEGQGNSPLHF. The gene calls are TRBV6-6 and TRBJ1-6, with 10 bases that match TRBD1. Germline V lookup: CDR1 MNHNY, CDR2 SVGAGI (reference sequence). The CDR3 is 16 amino acids. V lost 2 bases to trimming and J lost 7 bases; unmatched junction nucleotides: 5.

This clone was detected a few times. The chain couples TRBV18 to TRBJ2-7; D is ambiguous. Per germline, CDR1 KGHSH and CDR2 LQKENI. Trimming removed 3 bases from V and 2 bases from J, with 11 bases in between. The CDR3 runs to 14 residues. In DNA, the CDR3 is TGTGCCAGCTCACCTGATGGCAGGACCTACGAGCAGTACTTC. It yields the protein CASSPDGRTYEQYF.

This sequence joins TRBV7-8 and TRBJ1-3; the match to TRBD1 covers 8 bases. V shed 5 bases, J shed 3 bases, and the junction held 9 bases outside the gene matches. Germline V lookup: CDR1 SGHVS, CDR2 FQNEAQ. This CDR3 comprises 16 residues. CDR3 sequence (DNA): TGTGCCAGCAGCCCCCGACAGGGGACGGGTGGAAACACCATATATTTT. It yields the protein CASSPRQGTGGNTIYF.

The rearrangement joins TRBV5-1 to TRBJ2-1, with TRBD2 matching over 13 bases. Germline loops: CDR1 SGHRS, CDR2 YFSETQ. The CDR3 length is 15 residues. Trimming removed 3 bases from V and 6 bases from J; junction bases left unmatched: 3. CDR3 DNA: TGCGCCAGCAGCTGGGGACTAGCGGGGACCAATGAGCAGTTCTTC. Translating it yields CASSWGLAGTNEQFF. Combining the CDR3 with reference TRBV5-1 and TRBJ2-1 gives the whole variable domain KAGVTQTPRYLIKTRGQQVTLSCSPISGHRSVSWYQQTPGQGLQFLFEYFSETQRNKGNFPGRFSGRQFSNSRSEMNVSTLELGDSALYLCASSWGLAGTNEQFFGPGTRLTVL.

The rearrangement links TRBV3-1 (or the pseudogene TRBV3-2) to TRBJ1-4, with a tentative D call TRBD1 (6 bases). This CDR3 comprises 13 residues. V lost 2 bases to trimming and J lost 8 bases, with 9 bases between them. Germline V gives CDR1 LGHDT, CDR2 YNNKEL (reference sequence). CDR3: CASSQTGQEKLFF. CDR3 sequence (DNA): TGTGCCAGCAGCCAAACCGGACAGGAAAAACTGTTTTTT.

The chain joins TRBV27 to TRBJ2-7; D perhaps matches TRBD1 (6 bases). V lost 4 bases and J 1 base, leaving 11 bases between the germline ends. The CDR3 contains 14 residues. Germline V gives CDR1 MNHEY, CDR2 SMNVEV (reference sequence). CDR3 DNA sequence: TGTGCCAGCAGTTATCAGACAGGATCCTACGAGCAGTACTTC. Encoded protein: CASSYQTGSYEQYF.

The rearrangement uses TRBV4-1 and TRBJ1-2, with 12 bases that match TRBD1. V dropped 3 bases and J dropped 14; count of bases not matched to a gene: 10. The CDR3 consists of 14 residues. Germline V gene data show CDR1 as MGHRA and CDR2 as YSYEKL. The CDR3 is CASSHVWDRGPRTF. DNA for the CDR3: TGCGCCAGCAGCCATGTGTGGGACAGGGGGCCGAGGACCTTC.

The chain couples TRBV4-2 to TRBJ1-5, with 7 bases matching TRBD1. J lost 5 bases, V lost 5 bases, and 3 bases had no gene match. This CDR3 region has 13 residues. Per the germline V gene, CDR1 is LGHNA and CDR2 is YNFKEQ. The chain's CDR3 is CASSSRGYQPQHF. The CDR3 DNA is TGTGCCAGCAGCTCCAGGGGGTATCAGCCCCAGCATTTT.